This T cell receptor beta chain is from a study of CD8 T cells in ankylosing spondylitis. Study-wide findings and caveats: In ankylosing spondylitis blood, a motif of about eight highly homologous TCR beta variants appeared characteristic.

Each TCR beta library was made by quantitative 5'-RACE that incorporated molecular barcodes. TCRdb processed the 5' RACE reads anew with MiXCR; each CDR3 protein has one entry. The repertoire has 200,000 or so distinct CDR3 sequences, 10% to 15% of them found once; the top ten carry 9.5% to 11%. Looked up from germline, CDR1 is SGHTA and CDR2 is FQGNSA. V gave up 1 base and J gave up 4 bases, with 10 bases separating them. The CDR3 sequence is 14 residues long. In regard to this clonotype: The target antigen is unknown.

The chain carries TRBV7-2 and TRBJ1-2; D is ambiguous. This TCR derives from a female donor with ankylosing spondylitis or in good health (not recorded which). Source material: blood, either unsorted or a sorted T cell fraction (not recorded which). In nucleotides, the CDR3 is TGTGCCAGCAGCTTAGAGGATCCACTCTATGGCTACACCTTC. This encodes CASSLEDPLYGYTF.